This TCR beta chain derives from a study of cytomegalovirus exposure and HLA in healthy donors. Whole-study results and caveats: Donor immune exposure was known only as CMV serostatus. Cytomegalovirus status was reportedly diagnosed by the classifier with high sensitivity and specificity. When analyzed later, a missense DCLRE1C variant was found to be linked to TCR beta V- and J-gene trimming.

Each donor was nominally healthy when sampled (though unrecorded immune exposures were likely). The PCR was carried out with 60 Vbeta primers and 13 Jbeta primers. Profiling relied on immunoSEQ multiplex PCR, and the TCRdb table lists in-frame clones only, not all of them. The data hold tens of thousands of clones, with 75% observed a single time. Looked up from germline, CDR1 is MNHEY and CDR2 is SVGAGI. Trimming took 7 bases from V and 1 from J, leaving 10 bases between them. The CDR3 covers 13 residues. A word on this clone: The antigen remains unidentified.

Sequenced: PBMCs. The rearrangement uses TRBV6-5 and TRBJ1-1; D is perhaps TRBD1 (5 bases). The TCR was taken from a man aged 35 to 55 in good health and CMV-seronegative. The CDR3 DNA is TGTGCCAGCACCAAAACAGGGAACACTGAAGCTTTCTTT. It encodes CASTKTGNTEAFF.